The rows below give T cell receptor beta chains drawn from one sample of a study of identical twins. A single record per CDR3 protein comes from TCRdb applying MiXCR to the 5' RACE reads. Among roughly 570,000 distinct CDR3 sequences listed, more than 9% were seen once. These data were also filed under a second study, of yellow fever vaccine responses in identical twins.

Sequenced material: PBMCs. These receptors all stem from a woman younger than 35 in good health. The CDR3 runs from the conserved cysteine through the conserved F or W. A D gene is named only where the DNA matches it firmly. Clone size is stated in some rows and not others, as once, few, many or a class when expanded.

CDR3nt: TGTGCCAGCAGCTTCCGGGACAGACCGCCGGATACGCAGTATTTT; CDR3aa: CASSFRDRPPDTQYF; j_gene: TRBJ2-3; v_gene: TRBV7-8; abundance: few; len: 15; d_gene: TRBD1
CDR3nt: TGTGCCAGCAGCTTAAACCGGGATTCCTACGAGCAGTACTTC; CDR3aa: CASSLNRDSYEQYF; j_gene: TRBJ2-7; v_gene: TRBV7-2; abundance: few; len: 14; d_gene: .
CDR3nt: TGCGCCAGCAGCTTGGAAGGACAGTCCGGGCAGTACTTC; CDR3aa: CASSLEGQSGQYF; j_gene: TRBJ2-7; v_gene: TRBV5-1; abundance: many; len: 13; d_gene: .
CDR3nt: TGTGCCAGCAGCCTAGCGGGAAGTGGCACAGATACGCAGTATTTT; CDR3aa: CASSLAGSGTDTQYF; j_gene: TRBJ2-3; v_gene: TRBV7-9; abundance: .; len: 15; d_gene: TRBD2
CDR3nt: TGTGCCAGCAGCCCCCGAACGGGACAGGCATACAATGAGCAGTTCTTC; CDR3aa: CASSPRTGQAYNEQFF; j_gene: TRBJ2-1; v_gene: TRBV9; abundance: .; len: 16; d_gene: TRBD1
CDR3nt: TGTGCCAGCAGCATACCGGGACAGGGCAGAGAAGCTTTCTTT; CDR3aa: CASSIPGQGREAFF; j_gene: TRBJ1-1; v_gene: TRBV5-4; abundance: few; len: 14; d_gene: TRBD1
CDR3nt: TGTGCCAGCAGCTTAGGCCCTAGCGGGGGGGAGACCCAGTACTTC; CDR3aa: CASSLGPSGGETQYF; j_gene: TRBJ2-5; v_gene: TRBV11-2; abundance: .; len: 15; d_gene: TRBD2
CDR3nt: TGTGCCAGCAGCTTTGAGGCCCATGAGCAGTTCTTC; CDR3aa: CASSFEAHEQFF; j_gene: TRBJ2-1; v_gene: TRBV7-6; abundance: few; len: 12; d_gene: .
CDR3nt: TGTGCCACCAGTGATAACAGCGATTCTAGCACAGATACGCAGTATTTT; CDR3aa: CATSDNSDSSTDTQYF; j_gene: TRBJ2-3; v_gene: TRBV24-1; abundance: .; len: 16; d_gene: .
CDR3nt: TGTGCCAGCACGGCGGGCCTGAACCCAAACATTCAGTACTTC; CDR3aa: CASTAGLNPNIQYF; j_gene: TRBJ2-4; v_gene: TRBV6-2/TRBV6-3; abundance: few; len: 14; d_gene: .
CDR3nt: TGCGCCAGCAGCAGGGGACCAGCCTACTCCTACGAGCAGTACTTC; CDR3aa: CASSRGPAYSYEQYF; j_gene: TRBJ2-7; v_gene: TRBV5-1; abundance: many; len: 15; d_gene: .
CDR3nt: TGTGCCAGCTCACCACTCGGGACTAGCGGCGAGCAGTACTTC; CDR3aa: CASSPLGTSGEQYF; j_gene: TRBJ2-7; v_gene: TRBV18; abundance: many; len: 14; d_gene: TRBD2
CDR3nt: TGTGCCAGCACCGACGGGACAGGGGGCCCTAGAACCCGTAGAAACACCTTC; CDR3aa: CASTDGTGGPRTRRNTF; j_gene: TRBJ1-2; v_gene: TRBV28; abundance: few; len: 17; d_gene: TRBD1
CDR3nt: TGTGCTAGCAGCTTTGGGGGAATGGGAGAGACCCAGTACTTC; CDR3aa: CASSFGGMGETQYF; j_gene: TRBJ2-5; v_gene: TRBV7-7; abundance: .; len: 14; d_gene: .
CDR3nt: TGCAGTGCTAGAGTGAGGGAATCCTACAATGAGCAGTTCTTC; CDR3aa: CSARVRESYNEQFF; j_gene: TRBJ2-1; v_gene: TRBV20-1; abundance: few; len: 14; d_gene: .
CDR3nt: TGTGCCAGCAGCTTAGTGAATATCGTGGGACACAACTACGAGCAGTACTTC; CDR3aa: CASSLVNIVGHNYEQYF; j_gene: TRBJ2-7; v_gene: TRBV7-6; abundance: few; len: 17; d_gene: .
CDR3nt: TGCAGCGCTCCGGGACTAGTCACAGATACGCAGTATTTT; CDR3aa: CSAPGLVTDTQYF; j_gene: TRBJ2-3; v_gene: TRBV29-1; abundance: few; len: 13; d_gene: TRBD2
CDR3nt: TGTGCCAGCAGCGCAGAGAACAATGAGCAGTTCTTC; CDR3aa: CASSAENNEQFF; j_gene: TRBJ2-1; v_gene: TRBV11-3; abundance: .; len: 12; d_gene: .
CDR3nt: TGCGCCAGCAGCTTGGATCCAGGACCGGAAAAACTGTTTTTT; CDR3aa: CASSLDPGPEKLFF; j_gene: TRBJ1-4; v_gene: TRBV5-1; abundance: few; len: 14; d_gene: .
CDR3nt: TGTGCCAGCAGCCCCGACAGGGGAATCTACGAGCAGTACTTC; CDR3aa: CASSPDRGIYEQYF; j_gene: TRBJ2-7; v_gene: TRBV5-5; abundance: few; len: 14; d_gene: TRBD1
CDR3nt: TGCAGTGCTTCGCGGAAGAGCTCCTACGAGCAGTACTTC; CDR3aa: CSASRKSSYEQYF; j_gene: TRBJ2-7; v_gene: TRBV20-1; abundance: many; len: 13; d_gene: .
CDR3nt: TGTGCCAGCAGCGCGGGGGGGACAACCCAAGAGACCCAGTACTTC; CDR3aa: CASSAGGTTQETQYF; j_gene: TRBJ2-5; v_gene: TRBV9; abundance: many; len: 15; d_gene: TRBD2
CDR3nt: TGCTGTGGAGTGTGGCCCGCGGCTAGCACTGAAGCTTTCTTT; CDR3aa: CCGVWPAASTEAFF; j_gene: TRBJ1-1; v_gene: TRBV29-1; abundance: many; len: 14; d_gene: .
CDR3nt: TGTGCCAGCAGCGCGGGACCGGGGGATCAGCCCCAGCATTTT; CDR3aa: CASSAGPGDQPQHF; j_gene: TRBJ1-5; v_gene: TRBV7-9; abundance: .; len: 14; d_gene: .
CDR3nt: TGTGCCAGCAGTGAAGATCTTTCGCGGGAGGGCCCCGATACGCAGTATTTT; CDR3aa: CASSEDLSREGPDTQYF; j_gene: TRBJ2-3; v_gene: TRBV2; abundance: .; len: 17; d_gene: TRBD2